Below, 3 T cell receptor beta chains from the same sample are listed, as sequenced in a study of CD8 T cells in Susac syndrome. An amount of RNA that ranged from about 0.45 to 1 ug was reverse transcribed with random hexamers. TCRdb itself ran the immunoSEQ multiplex PCR reads through MiXCR, one entry per CDR3 protein. The sample lists some 120,000 distinct CDR3 sequences, around 94% occurring once. What was sequenced was CD8+ T cells from PBMCs. Every receptor here comes from a human donor with Susac syndrome.

V gene TRBV25-1 combines with J gene TRBJ2-5; D is undetermined. The length of the CDR3 is 13 residues. Germline V gene lookup returns CDR1 MGHDK and CDR2 SYGVNS. V lost 3 bases and J 3 bases, leaving 8 bases between the germline ends. CDR3 in amino acids: CASSDGTEETQYF. Written as DNA, the CDR3 is TGTGCCAGCAGTGACGGAACCGAAGAGACCCAGTACTTC.

V gene TRBV12-3 or TRBV12-4 combines with J gene TRBJ2-5; 7 nucleotides agree with TRBD1. V lost 5 bases to trimming and J lost 1 base; unmatched junction nucleotides: 10. There are 16 residues in the CDR3. The CDR3 nucleotides are TGTGCCAGCAGTCCCACCTCGGGACAGTTCCAAGAGACCCAGTACTTC. Protein sequence: CASSPTSGQFQETQYF.

The chain uses TRBV6-5 and TRBJ2-3; 8 bases fit TRBD1. The CDR3 is 15 amino acids. V shed 7 bases, J shed 0 bases, and the junction held 6 bases outside the gene matches. Germline loops: CDR1 MNHEY, CDR2 SVGAGI. In DNA form, the CDR3 reads TGTGCCAGCACAGGGGGCAAGACTAGCACAGATACGCAGTATTTT. Translation gives CASTGGKTSTDTQYF.